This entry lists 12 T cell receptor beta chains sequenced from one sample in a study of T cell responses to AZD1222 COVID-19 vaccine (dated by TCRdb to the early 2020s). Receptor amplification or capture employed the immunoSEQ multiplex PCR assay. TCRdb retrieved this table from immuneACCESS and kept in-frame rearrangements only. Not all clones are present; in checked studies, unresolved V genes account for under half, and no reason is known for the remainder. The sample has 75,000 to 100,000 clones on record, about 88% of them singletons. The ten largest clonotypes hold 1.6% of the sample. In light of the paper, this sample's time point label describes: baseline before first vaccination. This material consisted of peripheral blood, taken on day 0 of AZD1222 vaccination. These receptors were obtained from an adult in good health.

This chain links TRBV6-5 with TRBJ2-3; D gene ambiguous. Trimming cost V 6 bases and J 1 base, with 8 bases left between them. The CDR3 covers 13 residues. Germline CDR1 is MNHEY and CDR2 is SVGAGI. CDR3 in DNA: TGTGCCAGCAGCCCCTGGGGCACAGATACGCAGTATTTT. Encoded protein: CASSPWGTDTQYF.

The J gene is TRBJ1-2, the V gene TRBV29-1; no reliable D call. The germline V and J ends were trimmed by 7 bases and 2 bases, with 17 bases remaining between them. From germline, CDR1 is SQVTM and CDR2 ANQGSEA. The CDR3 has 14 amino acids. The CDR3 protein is CSAASGIWNYGYTF. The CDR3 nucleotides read TGCAGCGCCGCCTCGGGGATCTGGAACTATGGCTACACCTTC.

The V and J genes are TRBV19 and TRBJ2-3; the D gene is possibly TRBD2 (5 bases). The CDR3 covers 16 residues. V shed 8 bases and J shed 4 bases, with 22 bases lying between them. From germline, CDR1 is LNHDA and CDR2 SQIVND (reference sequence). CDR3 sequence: CASSSAGITSPDTQYF. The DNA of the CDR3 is TGTGCCAGTTCCTCCGCCGGGATCACCTCCCCAGATACGCAGTATTTT.

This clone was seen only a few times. CDR3 nucleotides: TGTGCCAGCAGTTACAGAACAGGGTCAGATACGCAGTATTTT. Translation gives CASSYRTGSDTQYF. The V and J genes are TRBV6-2 or TRBV6-3 and TRBJ2-3; a possible D gene is TRBD1 (6 bases). Trimming pared 2 bases from V and 4 bases from J, leaving 10 bases between. The CDR3 covers 14 residues. Germline CDR1 is MNHEY and CDR2 is SVGEGT.

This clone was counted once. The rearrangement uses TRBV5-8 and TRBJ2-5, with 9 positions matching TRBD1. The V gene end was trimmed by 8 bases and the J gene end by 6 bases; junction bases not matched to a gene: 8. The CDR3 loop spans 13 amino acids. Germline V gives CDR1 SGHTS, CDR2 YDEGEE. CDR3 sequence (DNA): TGTGCCAGTATGACAGGGGGAATTCAGACCCAGTACTTC. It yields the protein CASMTGGIQTQYF. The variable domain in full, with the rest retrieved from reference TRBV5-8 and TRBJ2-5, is EAGVTQSPTHLIKTRGQQATLRCSPISGHTSVYWYQQALGLGLQFLLWYDEGEERNRGNFPPRFSGRQFPNYSSELNVNALELEDSALYLCASMTGGIQTQYFGPGTRLLVL.

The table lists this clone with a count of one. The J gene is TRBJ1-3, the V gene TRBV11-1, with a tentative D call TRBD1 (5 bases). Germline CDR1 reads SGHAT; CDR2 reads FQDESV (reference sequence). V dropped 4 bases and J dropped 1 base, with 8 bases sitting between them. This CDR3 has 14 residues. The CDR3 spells CASSSGGSGNTIYF. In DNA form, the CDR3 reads TGTGCCAGCAGCTCGGGGGGATCTGGAAACACCATATATTTT.

The CDR3 sequence: CASRLTSGGAQEQFF. As DNA, the CDR3 is TGTGCCAGCAGACTGACTAGCGGGGGGGCCCAGGAGCAGTTCTTC. The chain has TRBV27 and TRBJ2-1, with TRBD2 matching 14 bases. Germline trimming cut 6 bases from V and 10 bases from J; bases unmatched to any gene: 8. This CDR3 comprises 15 residues. Germline assignment: CDR1 MNHEY and CDR2 SMNVEV (reference sequence).

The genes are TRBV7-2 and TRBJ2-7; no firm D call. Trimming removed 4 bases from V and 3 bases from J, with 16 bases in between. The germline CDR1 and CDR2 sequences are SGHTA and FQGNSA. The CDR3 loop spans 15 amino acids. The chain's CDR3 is CASSSPMGYGYEQYF. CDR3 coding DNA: TGTGCCAGCAGCTCCCCTATGGGCTATGGCTACGAGCAGTACTTC.

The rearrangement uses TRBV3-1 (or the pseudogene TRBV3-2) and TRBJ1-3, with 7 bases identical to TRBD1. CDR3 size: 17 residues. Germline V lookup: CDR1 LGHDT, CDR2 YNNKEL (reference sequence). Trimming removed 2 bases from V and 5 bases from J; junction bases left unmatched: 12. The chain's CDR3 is CASSQIAGTAFRNTIYF. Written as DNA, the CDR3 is TGTGCCAGCAGCCAAATAGCCGGGACAGCATTTCGAAACACCATATATTTT.

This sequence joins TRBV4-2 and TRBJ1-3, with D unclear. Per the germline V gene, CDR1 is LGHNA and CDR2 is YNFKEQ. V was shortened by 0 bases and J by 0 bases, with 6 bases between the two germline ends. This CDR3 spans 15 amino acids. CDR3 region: CASSQDRSSGNTIYF. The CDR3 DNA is TGTGCCAGCAGCCAAGACAGGAGCTCTGGAAACACCATATATTTT.

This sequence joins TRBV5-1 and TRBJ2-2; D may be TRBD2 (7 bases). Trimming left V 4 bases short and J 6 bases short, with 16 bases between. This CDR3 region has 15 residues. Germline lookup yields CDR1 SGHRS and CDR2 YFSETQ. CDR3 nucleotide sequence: TGCGCCAGCAGCCAGGGACTACAGGGTCCCGGGGAGCTGTTTTTT. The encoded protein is CASSQGLQGPGELFF.

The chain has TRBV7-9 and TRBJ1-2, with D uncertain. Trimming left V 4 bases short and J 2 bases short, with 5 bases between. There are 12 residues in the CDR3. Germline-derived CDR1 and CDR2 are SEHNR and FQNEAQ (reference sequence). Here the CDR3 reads CASSYNNYGYTF. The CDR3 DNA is TGTGCCAGCAGCTACAACAACTATGGCTACACCTTC.